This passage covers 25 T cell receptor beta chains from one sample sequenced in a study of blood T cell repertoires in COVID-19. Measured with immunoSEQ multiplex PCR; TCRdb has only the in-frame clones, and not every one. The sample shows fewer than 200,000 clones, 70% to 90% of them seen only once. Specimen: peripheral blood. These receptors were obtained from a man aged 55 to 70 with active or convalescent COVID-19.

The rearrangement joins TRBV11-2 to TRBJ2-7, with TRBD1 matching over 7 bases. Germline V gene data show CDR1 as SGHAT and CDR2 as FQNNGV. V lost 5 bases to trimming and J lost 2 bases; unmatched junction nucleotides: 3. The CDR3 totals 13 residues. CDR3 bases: TGTGCCAGCAGCCGAACAGGGGCCTACGAGCAGTACTTC. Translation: CASSRTGAYEQYF.

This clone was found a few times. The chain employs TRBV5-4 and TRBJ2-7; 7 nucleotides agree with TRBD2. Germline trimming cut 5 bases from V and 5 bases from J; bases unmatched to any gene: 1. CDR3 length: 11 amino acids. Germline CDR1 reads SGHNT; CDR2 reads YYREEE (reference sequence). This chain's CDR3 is CASSGGDEQYF. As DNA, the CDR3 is TGTGCCAGCAGTGGGGGGGACGAGCAGTACTTC.

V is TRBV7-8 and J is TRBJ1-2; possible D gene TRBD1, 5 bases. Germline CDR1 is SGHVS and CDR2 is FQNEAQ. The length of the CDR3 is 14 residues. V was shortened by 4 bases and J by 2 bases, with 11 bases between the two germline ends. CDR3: CASSSGPGNYGYTF. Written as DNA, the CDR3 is TGTGCCAGCAGCTCCGGTCCAGGGAACTATGGCTACACCTTC.

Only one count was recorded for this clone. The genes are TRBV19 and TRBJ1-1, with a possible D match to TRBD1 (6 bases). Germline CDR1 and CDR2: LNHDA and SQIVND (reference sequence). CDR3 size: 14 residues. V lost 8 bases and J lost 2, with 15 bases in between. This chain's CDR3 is CASSRTAINTEAFF. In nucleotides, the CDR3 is TGTGCCAGTTCTAGGACAGCGATTAACACTGAAGCTTTCTTT.

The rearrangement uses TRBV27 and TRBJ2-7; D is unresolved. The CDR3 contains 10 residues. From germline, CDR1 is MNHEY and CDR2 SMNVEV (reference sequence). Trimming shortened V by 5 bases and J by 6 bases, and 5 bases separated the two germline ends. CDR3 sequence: CASSPSEQYF. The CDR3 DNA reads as TGTGCCAGCAGTCCCTCCGAGCAGTACTTC.

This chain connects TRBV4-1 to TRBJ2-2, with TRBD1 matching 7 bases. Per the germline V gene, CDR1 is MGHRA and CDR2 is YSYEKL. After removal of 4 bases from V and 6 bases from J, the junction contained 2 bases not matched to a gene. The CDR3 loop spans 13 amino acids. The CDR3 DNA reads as TGCGCCAGCAGCCCACAGGGGCCCGGGGAGCTGTTTTTT. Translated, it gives CASSPQGPGELFF.

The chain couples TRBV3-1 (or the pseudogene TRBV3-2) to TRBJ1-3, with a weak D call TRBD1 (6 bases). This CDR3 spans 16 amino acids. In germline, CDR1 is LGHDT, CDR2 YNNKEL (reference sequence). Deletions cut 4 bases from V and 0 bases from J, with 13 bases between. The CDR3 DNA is TGTGCCAGCAGCCGGGGGGGCCCCATCTCTGGAAACACCATATATTTT. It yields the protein CASSRGGPISGNTIYF.

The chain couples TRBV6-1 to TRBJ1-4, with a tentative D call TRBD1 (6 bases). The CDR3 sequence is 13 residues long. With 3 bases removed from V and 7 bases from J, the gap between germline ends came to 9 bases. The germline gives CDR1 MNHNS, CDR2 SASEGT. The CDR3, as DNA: TGTGCCAGCAGTGAGGGGGCTGGTGAAAAACTGTTTTTT. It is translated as CASSEGAGEKLFF.

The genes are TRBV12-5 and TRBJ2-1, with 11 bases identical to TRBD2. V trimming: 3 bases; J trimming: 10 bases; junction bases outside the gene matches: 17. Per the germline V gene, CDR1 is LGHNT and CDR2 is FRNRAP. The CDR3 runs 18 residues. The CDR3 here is CASGFFPLLAGGRLEQFF. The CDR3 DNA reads TGTGCTAGTGGTTTCTTCCCGCTGCTAGCGGGGGGTCGCCTGGAGCAGTTCTTC.

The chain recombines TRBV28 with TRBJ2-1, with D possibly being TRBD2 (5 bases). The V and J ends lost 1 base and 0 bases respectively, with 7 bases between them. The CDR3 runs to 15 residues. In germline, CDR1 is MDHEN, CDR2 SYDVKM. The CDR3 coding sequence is TGTGCCAGCAGTTTATCGGGGTCCTCCTACAATGAGCAGTTCTTC. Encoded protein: CASSLSGSSYNEQFF.

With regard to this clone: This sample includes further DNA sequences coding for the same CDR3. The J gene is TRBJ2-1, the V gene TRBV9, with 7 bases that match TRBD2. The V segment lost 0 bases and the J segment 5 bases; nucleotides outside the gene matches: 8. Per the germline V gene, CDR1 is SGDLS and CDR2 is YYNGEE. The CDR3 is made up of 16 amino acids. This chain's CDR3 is CASSVGASGADNEQFF. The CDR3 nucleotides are TGTGCCAGCAGCGTAGGGGCCAGCGGGGCCGACAATGAGCAGTTCTTC.

The CDR3 region has the DNA TGTGCCAGCAGTTTTATGGGCCGGCAGGGTGGCTATGGCTACACCTTC. Protein: CASSFMGRQGGYGYTF. The chain employs TRBV5-4 and TRBJ1-2; weak D call: TRBD1 (5 bases). The CDR3 totals 16 residues. In germline, CDR1 is SGHNT, CDR2 YYREEE (reference sequence). Between the trimmed V and J ends, which lost 5 bases and 4 bases, there was a span of 21 bases.

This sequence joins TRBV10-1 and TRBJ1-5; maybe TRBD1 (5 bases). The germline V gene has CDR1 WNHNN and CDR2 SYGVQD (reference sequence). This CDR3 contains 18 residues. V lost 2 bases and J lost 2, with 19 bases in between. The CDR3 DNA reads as TGCGCCAGCAGTGAGCCCGGGACTGCCGCATTAGGCAATCAGCCCCAGCATTTT. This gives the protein CASSEPGTAALGNQPQHF.

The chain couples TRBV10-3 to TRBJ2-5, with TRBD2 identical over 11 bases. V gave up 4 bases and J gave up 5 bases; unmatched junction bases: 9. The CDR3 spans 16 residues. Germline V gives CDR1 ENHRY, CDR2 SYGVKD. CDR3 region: CAISGSSGGTWETQYF. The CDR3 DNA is TGTGCCATCAGTGGATCTAGCGGGGGGACGTGGGAGACCCAGTACTTC.

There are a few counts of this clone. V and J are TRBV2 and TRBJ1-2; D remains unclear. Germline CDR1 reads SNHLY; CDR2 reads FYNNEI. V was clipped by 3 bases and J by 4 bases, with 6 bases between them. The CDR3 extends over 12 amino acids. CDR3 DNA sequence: TGTGCCAGCAGTGACGTTGTCTATGGCTACACCTTC. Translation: CASSDVVYGYTF.

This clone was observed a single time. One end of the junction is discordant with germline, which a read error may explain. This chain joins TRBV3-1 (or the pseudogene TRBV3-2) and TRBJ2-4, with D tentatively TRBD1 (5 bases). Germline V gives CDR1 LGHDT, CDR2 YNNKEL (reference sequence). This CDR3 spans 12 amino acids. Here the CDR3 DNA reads TGTGCCAGCAGCCAAGGATCAGGGATCGGGCACTTC. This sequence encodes CASSQGSGIGHF.

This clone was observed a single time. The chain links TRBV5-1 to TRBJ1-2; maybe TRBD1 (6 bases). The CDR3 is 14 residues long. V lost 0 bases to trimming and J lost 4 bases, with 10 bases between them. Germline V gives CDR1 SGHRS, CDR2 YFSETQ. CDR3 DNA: TGCGCCAGCAGCTTGGAACAGGGATCCTATGGCTACACCTTC. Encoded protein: CASSLEQGSYGYTF.

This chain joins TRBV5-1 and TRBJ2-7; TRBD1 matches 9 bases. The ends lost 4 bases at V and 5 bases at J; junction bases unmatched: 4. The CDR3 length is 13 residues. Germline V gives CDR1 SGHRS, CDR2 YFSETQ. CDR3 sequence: CASSQGQGDEQYF. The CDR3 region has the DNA TGCGCCAGCAGCCAGGGACAGGGAGACGAGCAGTACTTC. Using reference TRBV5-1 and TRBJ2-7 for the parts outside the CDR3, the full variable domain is KAGVTQTPRYLIKTRGQQVTLSCSPISGHRSVSWYQQTPGQGLQFLFEYFSETQRNKGNFPGRFSGRQFSNSRSEMNVSTLELGDSALYLCASSQGQGDEQYFGPGTRLTVT.

CDR3 in DNA: TGTGCCAGCAGCCACAGACAGGGGACTGAAGCTTTCTTT. Translated, it gives CASSHRQGTEAFF. This chain links TRBV12-3 or TRBV12-4 with TRBJ1-1; 8 bases fit TRBD1. The CDR3 loop spans 13 amino acids. J was trimmed by 5 bases and V by 6 bases; bases with no gene match: 5.

The CDR3 loop reads CASSPLLGEGYTF. CDR3 nucleotide sequence: TGCGCCAGCAGCCCGTTATTAGGGGAAGGCTACACCTTC. This rearrangement joins TRBV4-1 to TRBJ1-2; TRBD1 is a possible D gene (5 bases). CDR3 length: 13 amino acids. Germline CDR1 is MGHRA and CDR2 is YSYEKL. Trimming pared 4 bases from V and 8 bases from J, leaving 14 bases between.

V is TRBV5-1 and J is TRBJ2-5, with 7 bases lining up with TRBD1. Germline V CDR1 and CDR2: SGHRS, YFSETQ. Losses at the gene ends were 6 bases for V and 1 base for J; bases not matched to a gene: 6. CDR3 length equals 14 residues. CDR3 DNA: TGCGCCAGCACCCCGGGACAGCCCCAAGAGACCCAGTACTTC. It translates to CASTPGQPQETQYF.

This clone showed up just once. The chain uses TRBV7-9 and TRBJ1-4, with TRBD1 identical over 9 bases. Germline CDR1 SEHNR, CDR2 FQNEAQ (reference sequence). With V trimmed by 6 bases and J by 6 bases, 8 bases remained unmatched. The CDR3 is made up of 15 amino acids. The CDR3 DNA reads TGTGCCAGCAGTCCCGGACAGGGGTATTATGAAAAACTGTTTTTT. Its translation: CASSPGQGYYEKLFF.

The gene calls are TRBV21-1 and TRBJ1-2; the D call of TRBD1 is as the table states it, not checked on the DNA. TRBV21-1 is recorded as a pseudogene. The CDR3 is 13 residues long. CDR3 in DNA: TGTGCCAGCAGAAAAAGGCACAGGGGGTGCTACACCTTC. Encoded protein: CASRKRHRGCYTF.

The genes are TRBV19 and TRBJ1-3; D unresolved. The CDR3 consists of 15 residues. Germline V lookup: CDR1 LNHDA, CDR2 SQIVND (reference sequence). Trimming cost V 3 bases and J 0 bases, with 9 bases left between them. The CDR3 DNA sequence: TGTGCCAGTAGTATGGAGGGAAACTCTGGAAACACCATATATTTT. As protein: CASSMEGNSGNTIYF.

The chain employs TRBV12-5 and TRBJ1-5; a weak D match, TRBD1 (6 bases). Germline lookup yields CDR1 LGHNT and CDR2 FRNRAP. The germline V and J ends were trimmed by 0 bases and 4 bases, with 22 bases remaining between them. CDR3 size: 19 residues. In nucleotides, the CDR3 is TGTGCTAGTGGTTTGGTACTTGGACAGACAATTTCCTCGAATCAGCCCCAGCATTTT. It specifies CASGLVLGQTISSNQPQHF.